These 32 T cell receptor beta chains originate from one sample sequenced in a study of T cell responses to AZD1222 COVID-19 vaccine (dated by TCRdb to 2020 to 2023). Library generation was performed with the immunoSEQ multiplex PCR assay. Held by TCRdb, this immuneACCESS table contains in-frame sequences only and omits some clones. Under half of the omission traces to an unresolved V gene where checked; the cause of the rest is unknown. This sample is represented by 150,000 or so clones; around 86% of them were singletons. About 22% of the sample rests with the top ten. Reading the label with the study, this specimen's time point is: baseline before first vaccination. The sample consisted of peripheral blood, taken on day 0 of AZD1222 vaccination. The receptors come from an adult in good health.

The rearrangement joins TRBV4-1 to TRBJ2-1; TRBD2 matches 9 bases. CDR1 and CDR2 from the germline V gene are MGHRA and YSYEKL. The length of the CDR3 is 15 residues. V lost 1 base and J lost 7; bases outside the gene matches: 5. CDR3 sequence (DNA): TGCGCCAGCAGCCAAGTAGCGGGGGTCTGGAATGAGCAGTTCTTC. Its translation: CASSQVAGVWNEQFF.

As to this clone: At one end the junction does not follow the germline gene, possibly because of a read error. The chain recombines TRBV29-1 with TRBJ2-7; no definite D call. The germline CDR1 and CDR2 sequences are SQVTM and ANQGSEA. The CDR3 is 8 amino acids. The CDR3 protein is CSVEGGSF. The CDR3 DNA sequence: TGCAGCGTTGAAGGTGGAAGCTTC.

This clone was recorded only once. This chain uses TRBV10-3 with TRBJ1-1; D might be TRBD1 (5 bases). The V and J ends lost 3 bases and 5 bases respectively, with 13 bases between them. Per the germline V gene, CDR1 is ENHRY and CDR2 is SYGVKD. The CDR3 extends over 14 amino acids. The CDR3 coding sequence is TGTGCCATCAGTGATACGGCGGGGGAAACTGAAGCTTTCTTT. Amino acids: CAISDTAGETEAFF.

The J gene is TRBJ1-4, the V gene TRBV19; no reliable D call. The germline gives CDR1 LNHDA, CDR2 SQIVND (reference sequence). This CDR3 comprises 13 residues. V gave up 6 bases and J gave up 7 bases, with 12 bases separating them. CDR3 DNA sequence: TGTGCCAGTAGGGGCAGCTCTACTGAAAAACTGTTTTTT. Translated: CASRGSSTEKLFF.

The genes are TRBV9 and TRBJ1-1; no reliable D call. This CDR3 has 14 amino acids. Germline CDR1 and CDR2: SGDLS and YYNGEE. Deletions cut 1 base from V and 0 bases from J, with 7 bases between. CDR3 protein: CASSVTALNTEAFF. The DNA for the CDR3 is TGTGCCAGCAGCGTAACAGCTTTGAACACTGAAGCTTTCTTT.

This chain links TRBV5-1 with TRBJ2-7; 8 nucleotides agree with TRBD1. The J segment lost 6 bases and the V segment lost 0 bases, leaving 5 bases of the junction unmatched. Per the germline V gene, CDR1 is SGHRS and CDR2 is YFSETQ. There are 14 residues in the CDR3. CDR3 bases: TGCGCCAGCAGCTTGGAGACAGGGGCACGCGAGCAGTACTTC. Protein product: CASSLETGAREQYF.

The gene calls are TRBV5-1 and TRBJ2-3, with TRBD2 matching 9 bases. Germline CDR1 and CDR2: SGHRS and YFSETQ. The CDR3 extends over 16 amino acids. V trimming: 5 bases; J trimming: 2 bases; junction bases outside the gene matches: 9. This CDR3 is CASSSTRLAATDTQYF. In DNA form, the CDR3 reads TGCGCCAGCAGTTCCACTAGACTAGCGGCCACAGATACGCAGTATTTT.

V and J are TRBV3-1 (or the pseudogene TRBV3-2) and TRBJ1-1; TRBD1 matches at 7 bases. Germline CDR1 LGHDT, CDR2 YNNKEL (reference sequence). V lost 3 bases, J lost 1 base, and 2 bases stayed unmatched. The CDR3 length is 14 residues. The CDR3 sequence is CASSQRDRNTEAFF. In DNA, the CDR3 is TGTGCCAGCAGCCAGCGGGACAGGAACACTGAAGCTTTCTTT.

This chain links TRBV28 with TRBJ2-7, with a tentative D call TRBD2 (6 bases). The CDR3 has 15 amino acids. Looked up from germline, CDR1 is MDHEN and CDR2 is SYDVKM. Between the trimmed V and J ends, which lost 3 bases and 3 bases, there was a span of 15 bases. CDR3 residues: CASSLEGQGNYEQYF. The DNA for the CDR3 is TGTGCCAGCAGTTTGGAGGGGCAGGGCAACTACGAGCAGTACTTC.

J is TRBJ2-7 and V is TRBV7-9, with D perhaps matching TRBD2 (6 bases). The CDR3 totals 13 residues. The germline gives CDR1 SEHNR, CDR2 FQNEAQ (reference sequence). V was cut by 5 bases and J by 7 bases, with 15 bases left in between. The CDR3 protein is CASSGASAGEQYF. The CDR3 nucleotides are TGTGCCAGCAGCGGGGCCTCGGCGGGGGAGCAGTACTTC.

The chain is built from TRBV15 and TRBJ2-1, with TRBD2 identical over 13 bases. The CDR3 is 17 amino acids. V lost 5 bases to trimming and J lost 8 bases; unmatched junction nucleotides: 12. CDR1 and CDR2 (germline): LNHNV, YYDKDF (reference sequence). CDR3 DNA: TGTGCCACCAGCCCCCTTGGGACTAGCGGGGATTTGGATGAGCAGTTCTTC. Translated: CATSPLGTSGDLDEQFF.

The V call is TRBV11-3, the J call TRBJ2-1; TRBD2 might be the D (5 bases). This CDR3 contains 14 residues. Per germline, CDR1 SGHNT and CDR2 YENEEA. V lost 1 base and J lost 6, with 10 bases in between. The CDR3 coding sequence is TGTGCCAGCAGCTTAGGGGGTGGAGGCAATGAGCAGTTCTTC. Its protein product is CASSLGGGGNEQFF.

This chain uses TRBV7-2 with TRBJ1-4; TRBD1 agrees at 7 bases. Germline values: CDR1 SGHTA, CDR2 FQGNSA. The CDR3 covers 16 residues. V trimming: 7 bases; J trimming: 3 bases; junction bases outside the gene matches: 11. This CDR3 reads CASTLQTGTANEKLFF. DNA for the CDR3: TGTGCCAGCACCCTCCAAACCGGGACAGCTAATGAAAAACTGTTTTTT. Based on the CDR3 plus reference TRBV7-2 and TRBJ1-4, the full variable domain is GAGVSQSPSNKVTEKGKDVELRCDPISGHTALYWYRQSLGQGLEFLIYFQGNSAPDKSGLPSDRFSAERTGGSVSTLTIQRTQQEDSAVYLCASTLQTGTANEKLFFGSGTQLSVL.

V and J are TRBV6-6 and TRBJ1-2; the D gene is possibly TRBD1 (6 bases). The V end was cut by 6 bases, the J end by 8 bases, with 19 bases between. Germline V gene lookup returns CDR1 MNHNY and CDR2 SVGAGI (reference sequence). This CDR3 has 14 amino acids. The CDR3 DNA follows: TGTGCCAGCAGCGAACGGCCAGGGGCGGAAGGCTACACCTTC. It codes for CASSERPGAEGYTF.

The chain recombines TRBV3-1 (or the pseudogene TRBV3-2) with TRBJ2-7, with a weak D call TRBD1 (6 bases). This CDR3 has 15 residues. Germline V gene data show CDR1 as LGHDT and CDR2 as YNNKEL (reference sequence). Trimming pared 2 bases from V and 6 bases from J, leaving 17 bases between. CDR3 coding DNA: TGTGCCAGCAGCCAATACCAGGACAGTCGAGGCGAGCAGTACTTC. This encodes CASSQYQDSRGEQYF.

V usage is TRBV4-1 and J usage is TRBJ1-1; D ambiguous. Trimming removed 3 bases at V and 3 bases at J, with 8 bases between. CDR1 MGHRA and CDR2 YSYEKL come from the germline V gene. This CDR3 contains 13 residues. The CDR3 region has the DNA TGCGCCAGCAGCCAGTATAGTTACACTGAAGCTTTCTTT. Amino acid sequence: CASSQYSYTEAFF.

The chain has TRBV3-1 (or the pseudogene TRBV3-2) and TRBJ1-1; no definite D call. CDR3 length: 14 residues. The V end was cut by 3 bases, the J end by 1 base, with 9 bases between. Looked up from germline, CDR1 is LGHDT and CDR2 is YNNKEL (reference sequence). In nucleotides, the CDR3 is TGTGCCAGCAGCCATCGAACGGGGAACACTGAAGCTTTCTTT. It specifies CASSHRTGNTEAFF.

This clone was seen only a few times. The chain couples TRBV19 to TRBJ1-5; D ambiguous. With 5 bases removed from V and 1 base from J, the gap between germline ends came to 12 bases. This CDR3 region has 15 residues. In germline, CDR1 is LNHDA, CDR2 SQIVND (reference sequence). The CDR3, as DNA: TGTGCCAGTAGTTTCGGCTTCGGGAGCAATCAGCCCCAGCATTTT. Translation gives CASSFGFGSNQPQHF.

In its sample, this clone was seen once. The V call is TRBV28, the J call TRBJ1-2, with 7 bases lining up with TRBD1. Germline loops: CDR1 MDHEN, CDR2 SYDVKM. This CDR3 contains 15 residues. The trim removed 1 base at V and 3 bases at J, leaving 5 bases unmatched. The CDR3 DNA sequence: TGTGCCAGCAGTTTATATAAGGGGGCAGACTATGGCTACACCTTC. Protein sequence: CASSLYKGADYGYTF.

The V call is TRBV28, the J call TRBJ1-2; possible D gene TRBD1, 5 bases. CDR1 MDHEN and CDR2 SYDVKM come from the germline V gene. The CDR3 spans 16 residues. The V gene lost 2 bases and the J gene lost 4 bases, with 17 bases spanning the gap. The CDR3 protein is CASSLAAREKGYGYTF. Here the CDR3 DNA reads TGTGCCAGCAGTTTAGCGGCCAGGGAAAAAGGCTATGGCTACACCTTC.

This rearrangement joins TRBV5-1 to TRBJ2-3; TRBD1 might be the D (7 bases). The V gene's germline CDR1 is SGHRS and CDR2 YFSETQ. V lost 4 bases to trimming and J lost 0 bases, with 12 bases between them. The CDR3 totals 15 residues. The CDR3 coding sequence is TGCGCCAGCAGCCAGGGGGGAATCAGCACAGATACGCAGTATTTT. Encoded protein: CASSQGGISTDTQYF.

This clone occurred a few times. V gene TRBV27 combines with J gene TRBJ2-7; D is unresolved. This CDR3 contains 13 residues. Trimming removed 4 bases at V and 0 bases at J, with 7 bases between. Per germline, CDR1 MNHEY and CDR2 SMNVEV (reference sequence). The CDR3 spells CASSSDPSYEQYF. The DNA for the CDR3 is TGTGCCAGCAGTTCCGACCCCTCCTACGAGCAGTACTTC.

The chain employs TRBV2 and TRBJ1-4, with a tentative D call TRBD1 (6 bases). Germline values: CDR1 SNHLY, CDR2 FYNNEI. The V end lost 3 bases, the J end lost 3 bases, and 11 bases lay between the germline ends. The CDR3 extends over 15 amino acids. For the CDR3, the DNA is TGTGCCAGCAGTGACCCGGGACACTCTAATGAAAAACTGTTTTTT. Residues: CASSDPGHSNEKLFF. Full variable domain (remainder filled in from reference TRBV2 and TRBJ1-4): EPEVTQTPSHQVTQMGQEVILRCVPISNHLYFYWYRQILGQKVEFLVSFYNNEISEKSEIFDDQFSVERPDGSNFTLKIRSTKLEDSAMYFCASSDPGHSNEKLFFGSGTQLSVL.

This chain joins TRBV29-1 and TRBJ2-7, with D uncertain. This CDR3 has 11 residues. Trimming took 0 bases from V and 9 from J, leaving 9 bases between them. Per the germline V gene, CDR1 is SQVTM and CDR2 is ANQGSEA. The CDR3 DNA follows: TGCAGCGTTGAAGAGGCTGTTCTGCAGTACTTC. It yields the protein CSVEEAVLQYF.

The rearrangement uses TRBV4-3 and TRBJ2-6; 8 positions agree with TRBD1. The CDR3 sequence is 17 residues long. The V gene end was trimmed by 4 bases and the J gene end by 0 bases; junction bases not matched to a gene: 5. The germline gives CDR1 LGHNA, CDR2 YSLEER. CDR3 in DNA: TGCGCCAGCAGCCCCGGGACAGGAGCCTCTGGGGCCAACGTCCTGACTTTC. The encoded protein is CASSPGTGASGANVLTF.

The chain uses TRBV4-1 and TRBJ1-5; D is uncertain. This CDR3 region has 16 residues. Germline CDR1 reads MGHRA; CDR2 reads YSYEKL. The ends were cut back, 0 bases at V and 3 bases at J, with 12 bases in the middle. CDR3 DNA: TGCGCCAGCAGCCAAGAGCACGGAGTATACAATCAGCCCCAGCATTTT. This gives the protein CASSQEHGVYNQPQHF.

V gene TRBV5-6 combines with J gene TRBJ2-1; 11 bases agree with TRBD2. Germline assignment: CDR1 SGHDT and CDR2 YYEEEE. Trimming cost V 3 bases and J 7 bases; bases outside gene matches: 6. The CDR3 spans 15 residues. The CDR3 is CASSWGLAAQNEQFF. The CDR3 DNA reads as TGTGCCAGCAGCTGGGGACTAGCGGCGCAGAATGAGCAGTTCTTC.

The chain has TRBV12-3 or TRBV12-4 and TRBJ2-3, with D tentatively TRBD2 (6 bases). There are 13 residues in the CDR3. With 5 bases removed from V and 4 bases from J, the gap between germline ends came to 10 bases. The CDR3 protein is CASSLGSPDTQYF. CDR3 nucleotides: TGTGCCAGCAGTCTCGGGAGCCCAGATACGCAGTATTTT.

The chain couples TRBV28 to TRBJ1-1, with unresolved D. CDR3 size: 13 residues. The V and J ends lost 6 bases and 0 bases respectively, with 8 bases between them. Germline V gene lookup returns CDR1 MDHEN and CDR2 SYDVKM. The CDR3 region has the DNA TGTGCCAGCAGACTGTTACTGAACACTGAAGCTTTCTTT. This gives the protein CASRLLLNTEAFF.

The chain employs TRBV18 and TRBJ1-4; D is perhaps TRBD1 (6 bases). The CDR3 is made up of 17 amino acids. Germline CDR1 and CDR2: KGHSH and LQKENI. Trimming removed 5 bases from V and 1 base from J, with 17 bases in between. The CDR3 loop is CASSGSQGRETNEKLFF. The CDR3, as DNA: TGTGCCAGCTCAGGGTCGCAGGGGCGAGAAACTAATGAAAAACTGTTTTTT. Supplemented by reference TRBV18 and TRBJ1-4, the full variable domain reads NAGVMQNPRHLVRRRGQEARLRCSPMKGHSHVYWYRQLPEEGLKFMVYLQKENIIDESGMPKERFSAEFPKEGPSILRIQQVVRGDSAAYFCASSGSQGRETNEKLFFGSGTQLSVL.

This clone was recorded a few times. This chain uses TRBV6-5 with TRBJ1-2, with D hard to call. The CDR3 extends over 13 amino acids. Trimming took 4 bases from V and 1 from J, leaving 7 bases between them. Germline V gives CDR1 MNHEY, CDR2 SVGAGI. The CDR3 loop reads CASSLQVNYGYTF. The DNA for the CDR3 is TGTGCCAGCAGTTTGCAGGTTAACTATGGCTACACCTTC.

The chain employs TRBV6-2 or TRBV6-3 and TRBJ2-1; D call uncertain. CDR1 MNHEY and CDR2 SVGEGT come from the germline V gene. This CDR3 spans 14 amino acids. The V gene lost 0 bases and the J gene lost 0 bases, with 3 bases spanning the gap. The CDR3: CASSYSSSYNEQFF. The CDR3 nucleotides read TGTGCCAGCAGTTACTCGAGCTCCTACAATGAGCAGTTCTTC.